This is a list of T cell receptor beta chains from one sample in a study of long-term antiretroviral therapy in people with HIV. Using immunoSEQ multiplex PCR, the repertoire was profiled, and TCRdb retains in-frame clones only, with some absent. The data show about 17,000 clones, 65% to 85% seen once. Source: unsorted PBMCs, taken 2.3 years after starting antiretroviral therapy. All receptors derive from a woman in her thirties or forties with HIV. CDR3s include the opening cysteine and the closing phenylalanine or tryptophan. The order of the fields is clone size, J gene, D gene, V gene, CDR3 protein, CDR3 DNA. A D gene is named only where the DNA matches it firmly. Expanded clones get a size class; other rows say once, few or many, or leave the size out.

clone size: -
J gene: TRBJ1-4
D gene: -
V gene: TRBV19
CDR3 protein: CASSTRWGGEKLFF
CDR3 DNA: TGTGCCAGTAGTACCAGATGGGGTGGTGAAAAACTGTTTTTT

clone size: few
J gene: TRBJ1-2
D gene: -
V gene: TRBV4-2
CDR3 protein: CASSQGINYGYTF
CDR3 DNA: TGTGCCAGCAGCCAAGGAATCAACTATGGCTACACCTTC

clone size: -
J gene: TRBJ2-7
D gene: -
V gene: TRBV29-1
CDR3 protein: CSVEWGDNYEQYF
CDR3 DNA: TGCAGCGTTGAATGGGGGGACAACTACGAGCAGTACTTC

clone size: -
J gene: TRBJ1-1
D gene: -
V gene: TRBV9
CDR3 protein: CASSVGPFMNTEAFF
CDR3 DNA: TGTGCCAGCAGCGTCGGGCCTTTCATGAACACTGAAGCTTTCTTT

clone size: -
J gene: TRBJ2-2
D gene: -
V gene: TRBV4-3
CDR3 protein: CASSQGSTGELFF
CDR3 DNA: TGCGCCAGCAGCCAAGGCTCCACCGGGGAGCTGTTTTTT

clone size: few
J gene: TRBJ1-2
D gene: -
V gene: TRBV5-4
CDR3 protein: CASRAKGAYGYTF
CDR3 DNA: TGTGCCAGCAGGGCTAAGGGTGCCTATGGCTACACCTTC

clone size: -
J gene: TRBJ2-7
D gene: -
V gene: TRBV6-1
CDR3 protein: CASSETTPEQYF
CDR3 DNA: TGTGCCAGCAGTGAAACAACCCCGGAGCAGTACTTC

clone size: -
J gene: TRBJ2-2
D gene: -
V gene: TRBV7-9
CDR3 protein: CASSLQGDTGELFF
CDR3 DNA: TGTGCCAGCAGCTTACAAGGAGACACCGGGGAGCTGTTTTTT

clone size: -
J gene: TRBJ2-3
D gene: -
V gene: TRBV19
CDR3 protein: CASSNTDTQYF
CDR3 DNA: TGTGCCAGTAGTAACACAGATACGCAGTATTTT

clone size: -
J gene: TRBJ1-1
D gene: -
V gene: TRBV27
CDR3 protein: CASSLTLMNTEAFF
CDR3 DNA: TGTGCCAGCAGTTTAACACTGATGAACACTGAAGCTTTCTTT

clone size: -
J gene: TRBJ2-1
D gene: TRBD2
V gene: TRBV7-9
CDR3 protein: CASSQLLAGGGSEQFF
CDR3 DNA: TGTGCCAGCAGCCAATTACTAGCGGGGGGAGGTAGTGAGCAGTTCTTC

clone size: -
J gene: TRBJ2-7
D gene: TRBD1
V gene: TRBV4-3
CDR3 protein: CASSQDRGAYEQYF
CDR3 DNA: TGCGCCAGCAGCCAGGACAGGGGCGCCTACGAGCAGTACTTC

clone size: -
J gene: TRBJ2-5
D gene: -
V gene: TRBV27
CDR3 protein: CASSPLLRGPETQYF
CDR3 DNA: TGTGCCAGCAGCCCCCTTCTCCGGGGCCCGGAGACCCAGTACTTC

clone size: -
J gene: TRBJ1-1
D gene: -
V gene: TRBV2
CDR3 protein: CATTYNRQDEGEAFF
CDR3 DNA: TGTGCCACCACTTACAATCGACAGGACGAAGGTGAAGCTTTCTTT

clone size: -
J gene: TRBJ1-3
D gene: -
V gene: TRBV30
CDR3 protein: CAWSRDSSGNTIYF
CDR3 DNA: TGTGCCTGGAGTCGAGACAGCTCTGGAAACACCATATATTTT

clone size: -
J gene: TRBJ2-1
D gene: TRBD2
V gene: TRBV5-1
CDR3 protein: CASSPAGSGRAEGFF
CDR3 DNA: TGCGCCAGCAGCCCCGCTGGTAGCGGGAGGGCCGAGGGGTTCTTC

clone size: -
J gene: TRBJ2-1
D gene: TRBD2
V gene: TRBV18
CDR3 protein: CASSPQTSGSGEQFF
CDR3 DNA: TGTGCCAGCTCACCGCAGACTAGCGGGAGTGGCGAGCAGTTCTTC

clone size: -
J gene: TRBJ2-7
D gene: -
V gene: TRBV19
CDR3 protein: CASRDSYEQYF
CDR3 DNA: TGTGCCAGTAGAGACAGCTACGAGCAGTACTTC

clone size: -
J gene: TRBJ2-3
D gene: TRBD2
V gene: TRBV29-1
CDR3 protein: CSASLAGGTDTQYF
CDR3 DNA: TGCAGCGCCTCACTAGCGGGGGGCACAGATACGCAGTATTTT

clone size: -
J gene: TRBJ1-5
D gene: -
V gene: TRBV28
CDR3 protein: CASSLWGEQPQHF
CDR3 DNA: TGTGCCAGCAGTTTATGGGGGGAACAGCCCCAGCATTTT

clone size: -
J gene: TRBJ1-4
D gene: -
V gene: TRBV6-6
CDR3 protein: CASSYWRINDKLFF
CDR3 DNA: TGTGCCAGCAGTTATTGGCGGATCAATGATAAACTGTTTTTT

clone size: once
J gene: TRBJ1-2
D gene: -
V gene: TRBV7-2
CDR3 protein: CASTGRLAAYGYTF
CDR3 DNA: TGTGCCAGCACTGGCCGCTTAGCGGCCTATGGCTACACCTTC